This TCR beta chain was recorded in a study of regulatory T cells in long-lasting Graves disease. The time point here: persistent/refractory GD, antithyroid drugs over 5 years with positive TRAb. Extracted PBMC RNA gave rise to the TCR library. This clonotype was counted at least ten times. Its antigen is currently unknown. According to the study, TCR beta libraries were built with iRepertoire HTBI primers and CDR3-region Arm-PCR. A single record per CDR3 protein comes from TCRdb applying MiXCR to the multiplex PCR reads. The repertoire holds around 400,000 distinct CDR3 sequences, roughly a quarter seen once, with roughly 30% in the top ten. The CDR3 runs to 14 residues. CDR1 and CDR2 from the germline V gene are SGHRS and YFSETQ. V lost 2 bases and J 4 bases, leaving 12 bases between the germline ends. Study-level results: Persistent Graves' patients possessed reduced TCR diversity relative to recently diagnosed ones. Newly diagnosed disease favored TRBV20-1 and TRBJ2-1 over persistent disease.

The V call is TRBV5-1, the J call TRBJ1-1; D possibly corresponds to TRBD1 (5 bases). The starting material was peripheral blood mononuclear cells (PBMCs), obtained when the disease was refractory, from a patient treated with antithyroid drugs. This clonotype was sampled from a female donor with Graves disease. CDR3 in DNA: TGCGCCAGCAGCTTTGAGGGAAGGGGCACTGAAGCTTTCTTT. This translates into CASSFEGRGTEAFF.